This T cell receptor beta chain is drawn from a study of T cells in Graves' hyperthyroidism and ophthalmopathy. RNA transcripts gave rise to amplified TCR beta CDR3 regions. A set of HTBI primers served as the primers for a first-round RT-PCR of the TCR CDR3. Each CDR3 protein is one row after TCRdb ran MiXCR on the multiplex PCR reads. Of hundreds of thousands of distinct CDR3 sequences in the sample, approximately 15% are singletons; the top ten hold approximately 23%. This clonotype was picked up a small number of times. As yet, its antigen is unknown. V shed 5 bases and J 8 bases; nucleotides not matched to a gene: 10. This CDR3 is built from 14 residues. Germline V gene lookup returns CDR1 SNHLY and CDR2 FYNNEI. When ophthalmopathy did not progress within 18 months, Graves' hyperthyroidism was considered stable. Points from the study as a whole: Ophthalmopathy prediction by the model preceded onset by a median about 6.5 months. Blood also carried most thyroid clonotypes expanded above 0.001.

The V gene is TRBV2, the J gene TRBJ2-7; 9 nucleotides line up with TRBD2. The sample comprised blood. The TCR originated in a woman in her twenties or thirties with Graves' hyperthyroidism. The DNA for the CDR3 is TGTGCCAGCAGTTCCCTAGCGGGACGACGACAGCAGTACTTC. Amino acid sequence: CASSSLAGRRQQYF.